This TCR beta chain is from a study of CD8 T cells in Susac syndrome. RNA amounts of about 0.5 to 1 ug underwent reverse transcription with random hexamers. The TCR beta CDR3 was amplified by immunoSEQ multiplex PCR across 54 Vbeta, 13 Jbeta. MiXCR was run by TCRdb on the immunoSEQ multiplex PCR reads, yielding one entry per CDR3 protein. This table holds roughly 140,000 distinct CDR3 sequences, 85% to 95% found once. V shed 9 bases, J shed 1 base, and the junction held 7 bases outside the gene matches. Germline V gene sequence: CDR1 MNHEY, CDR2 SMNVEV (reference sequence). This CDR3 comprises 14 residues. This clonotype was detected only once.

The TCR originated in a human donor in good health. Sequenced: CD8+ T cells from PBMCs. The rearrangement links TRBV27 to TRBJ2-7; 9 bases are a match to TRBD1. CDR3 sequence: CASRPGQGSYEQYF. As DNA, the CDR3 is TGTGCCAGTAGACCGGGACAGGGTTCCTACGAGCAGTACTTC.